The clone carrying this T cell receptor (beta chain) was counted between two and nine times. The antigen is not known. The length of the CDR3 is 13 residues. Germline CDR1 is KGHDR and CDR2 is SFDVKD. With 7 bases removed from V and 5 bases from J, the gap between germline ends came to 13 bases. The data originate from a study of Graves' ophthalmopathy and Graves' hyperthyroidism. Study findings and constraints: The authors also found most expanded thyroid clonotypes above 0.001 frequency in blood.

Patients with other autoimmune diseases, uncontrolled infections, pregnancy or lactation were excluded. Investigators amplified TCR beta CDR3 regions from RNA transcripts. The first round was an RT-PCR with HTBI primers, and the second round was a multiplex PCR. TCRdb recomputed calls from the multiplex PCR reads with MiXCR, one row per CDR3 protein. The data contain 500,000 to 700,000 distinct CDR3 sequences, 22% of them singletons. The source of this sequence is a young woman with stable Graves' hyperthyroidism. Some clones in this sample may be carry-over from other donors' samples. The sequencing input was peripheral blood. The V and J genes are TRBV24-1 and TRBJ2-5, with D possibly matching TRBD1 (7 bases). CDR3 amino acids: CATSPSGGETQYF. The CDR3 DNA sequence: TGTGCCACCAGCCCTTCAGGGGGGGAGACCCAGTACTTC.